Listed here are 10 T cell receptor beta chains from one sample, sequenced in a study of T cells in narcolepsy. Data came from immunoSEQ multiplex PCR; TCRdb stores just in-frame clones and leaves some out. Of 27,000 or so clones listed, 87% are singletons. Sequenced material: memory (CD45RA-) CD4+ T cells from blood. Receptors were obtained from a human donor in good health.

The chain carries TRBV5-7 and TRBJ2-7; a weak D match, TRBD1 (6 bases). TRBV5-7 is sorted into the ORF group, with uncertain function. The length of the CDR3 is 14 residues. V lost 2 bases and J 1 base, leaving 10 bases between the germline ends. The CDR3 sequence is CASSFLDRSYEQYF. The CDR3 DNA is TGTGCCAGCAGCTTTCTGGACAGATCCTACGAGCAGTACTTC.

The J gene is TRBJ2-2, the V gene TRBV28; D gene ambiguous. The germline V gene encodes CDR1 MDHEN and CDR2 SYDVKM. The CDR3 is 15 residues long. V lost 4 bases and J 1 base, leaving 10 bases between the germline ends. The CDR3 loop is CASSSPPENTGELFF. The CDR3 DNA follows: TGTGCCAGCAGTTCCCCGCCGGAGAACACCGGGGAGCTGTTTTTT.

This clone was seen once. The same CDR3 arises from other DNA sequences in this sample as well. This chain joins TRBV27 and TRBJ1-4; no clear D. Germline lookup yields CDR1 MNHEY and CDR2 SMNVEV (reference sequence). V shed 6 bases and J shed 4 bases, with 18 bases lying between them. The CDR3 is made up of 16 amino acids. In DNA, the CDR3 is TGTGCCAGCAGACCTGCTGGGGAGGCATTTAATGAAAAACTGTTTTTT. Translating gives CASRPAGEAFNEKLFF. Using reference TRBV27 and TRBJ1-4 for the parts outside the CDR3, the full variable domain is EAQVTQNPRYLITVTGKKLTVTCSQNMNHEYMSWYRQDPGLGLRQIYYSMNVEVTDKGDVPEGYKVSRKEKRNFPLILESPSPNQTSLYFCASRPAGEAFNEKLFFGSGTQLSVL.

The CDR3: CASSPPGLAPPDTDTQYF. As DNA, the CDR3 is TGTGCCAGCAGCCCTCCGGGACTAGCTCCCCCCGACACAGATACGCAGTATTTT. V is TRBV7-3 and J is TRBJ2-3, with 9 bases matching TRBD2. Germline CDR1 reads SGHTA; CDR2 reads FQGTGA. V was clipped by 5 bases and J by 2 bases; unmatched bases: 14. The CDR3 consists of 18 residues.

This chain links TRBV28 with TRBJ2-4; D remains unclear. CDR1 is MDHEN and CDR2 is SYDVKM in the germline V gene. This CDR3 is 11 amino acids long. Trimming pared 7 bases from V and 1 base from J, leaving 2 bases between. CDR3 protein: CASTAKNIQYF. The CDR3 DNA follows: TGTGCCAGCACGGCCAAAAACATTCAGTACTTC.

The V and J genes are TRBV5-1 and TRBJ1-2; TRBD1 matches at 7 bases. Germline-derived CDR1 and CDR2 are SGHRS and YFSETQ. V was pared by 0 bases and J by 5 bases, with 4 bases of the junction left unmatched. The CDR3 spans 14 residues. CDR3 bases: TGCGCCAGCAGCTTGGGGGGACAGCTTTATGGCTACACCTTC. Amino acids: CASSLGGQLYGYTF.

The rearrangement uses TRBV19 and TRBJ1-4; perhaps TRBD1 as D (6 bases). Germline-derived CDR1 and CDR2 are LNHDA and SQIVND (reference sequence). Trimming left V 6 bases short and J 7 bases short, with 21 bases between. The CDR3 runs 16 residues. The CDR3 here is CASSPSRQVLREKLFF. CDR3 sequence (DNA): TGTGCCAGTAGCCCCTCGCGACAGGTTTTACGTGAAAAACTGTTTTTT.

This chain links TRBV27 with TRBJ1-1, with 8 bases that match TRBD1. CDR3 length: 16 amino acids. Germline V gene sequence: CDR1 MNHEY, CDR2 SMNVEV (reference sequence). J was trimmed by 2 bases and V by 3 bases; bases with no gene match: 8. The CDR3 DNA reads TGTGCCAGCAGTTTCCTAGGACAGGGAAGCAACACTGAAGCTTTCTTT. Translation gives CASSFLGQGSNTEAFF.

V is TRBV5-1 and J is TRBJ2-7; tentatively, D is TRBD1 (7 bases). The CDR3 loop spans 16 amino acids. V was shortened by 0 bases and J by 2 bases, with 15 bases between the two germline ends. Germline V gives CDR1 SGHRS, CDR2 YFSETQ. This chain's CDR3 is CASSLAETGTAYEQYF. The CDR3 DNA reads TGCGCCAGCAGCTTGGCAGAGACAGGGACTGCCTACGAGCAGTACTTC.

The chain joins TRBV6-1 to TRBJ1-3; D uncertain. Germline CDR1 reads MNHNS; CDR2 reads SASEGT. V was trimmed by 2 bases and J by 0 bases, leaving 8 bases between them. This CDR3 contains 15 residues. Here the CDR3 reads CASSELILSGNTIYF. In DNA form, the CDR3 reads TGTGCCAGCAGTGAACTGATACTCTCTGGAAACACCATATATTTT.